This T cell receptor beta chain was documented in a study of blood T cell repertoires in COVID-19. Study information: Collection of acute and convalescent COVID-19 samples took place in the United States, Italy and Spain. Nucleic acid was either cDNA or gDNA, and it came from T cells, B-cell-depleted T cells, or PBMCs.

The CDR3 consists of 15 residues. CDR1 is LNHDA, CDR2 SQIVND, per germline (reference sequence). Unmatched junction bases numbered 14, after V lost 9 bases and J lost 6 bases. As handled by the study authors: Nucleated cell counts were estimated from reference gene primer amplification. The protocol was immunoSEQ multiplex PCR, while the TCRdb copy is restricted to in-frame clones and leaves out a portion. The V and J calls and the clone size are those of that table, but D and trimming were determined from the DNA. The table has around 130,000 clones, 75% to 90% seen once. V usage is TRBV19 and J usage is TRBJ1-5, with 7 positions matching TRBD1. Input material: peripheral blood. The TCR comes from a man in his 70s with active or convalescent COVID-19. CDR3 protein: CASQYRRGQGQPQHF. The CDR3, as DNA: TGTGCCAGCCAGTATAGGAGGGGGCAAGGTCAGCCCCAGCATTTT.